This TCR beta chain stems from a study of T cell clones after liver transplantation. As for the study in general: Draws occurred before transplant, before withdrawal, and after complete or failed withdrawal.

Here immunoSEQ multiplex PCR was the method, and the copy in TCRdb shows in-frame clones only, minus some. The data hold 40,000 to 65,000 clones, with about 81% observed a single time. With 5 bases removed from V and 0 bases from J, the gap between germline ends came to 10 bases. This CDR3 has 14 amino acids. Germline CDR1 reads SEHNR; CDR2 reads FQNEAQ (reference sequence). The sequence came from a human donor who received a liver transplant. The rearrangement uses TRBV7-9 and TRBJ1-1; D is undetermined. Specimen: CD4+ T cells from blood, collected before liver transplant. The CDR3 DNA follows: TGTGCCAGCAGCCTCTCAGGCATGAACACTGAAGCTTTCTTT. It yields the protein CASSLSGMNTEAFF. The full variable domain, in which reference TRBV7-9 and TRBJ1-1 provide the parts outside the CDR3, is DTGVSQNPRHKITKRGQNVTFRCDPISEHNRLYWYRQTLGQGPEFLTYFQNEAQLEKSRLLSDRFSAERPKGSFSTLEIQRTEQGDSAMYLCASSLSGMNTEAFFGQGTRLTVV.